This record covers a single T cell receptor (beta chain). This receptor's antigen is unknown. No clone much larger than this one lies a single base away; base qualities are absent. Trimmed from V: 0 bases; trimmed from J: 1 base; junction bases lacking a gene match: 12. Via the germline V gene, CDR1 is SGHRS and CDR2 YFSETQ. CDR3 length: 18 amino acids, cysteine to phenylalanine. Only the CDR3 DNA stays, 54 bases, in frame from base 1. The data were taken from a study of shared T cell receptors in the human thymus (TCRdb year 2021). A note on the overall study: The study examined how self-reactive, shared T-cell receptor alpha chains are generated in the human thymus.

Library preparation used the immunoSEQ multiplex PCR assay. The clones in this table, taken by TCRdb from immuneACCESS, are in-frame only. Not every clone is retained; where verified, under half of the shortfall comes from an unresolved V gene, and the cause of the rest is unknown. The sample table holds fewer than 700,000 clones, of which around 89% were seen once. The leading ten clones occupy about 0.01% of the sample. These data were also reused for a study on human thymus T cells. The second paper states: Donors were immunologically healthy infants undergoing open corrective cardiac surgery for congenital heart defects in Finland. Thymus tissue was collected as surgical resects that were removed during corrective cardiac surgery. Both the thymic and the peripheral blood repertoires appeared to show biased V and J gene segment usage. According to the related research, thymic TCR repertoires were highly overlapping among unrelated individuals. The study described the TCR alpha and beta repertoires in under 10 infant thymus samples and four matching peripheral blood samples. The infant donors were about 7 to 250 days old, and the cohort included over 5 males and two females. Thymocytes were mechanically released from the tissue and were stored as pellets of about 9-33 million cells at -70 degrees C. Genomic DNA was extracted from frozen cell pellets with a QIAsymphony instrument. Using the immunoSEQ multiplex PCR assay, the TCRB and TCRAD loci were amplified from a standardized quantity of quality-controlled genomic DNA. Amplicons spanned the V(D)J region at a length sufficient to cover the CDR3 and identify V and J genes. The amplicons were sequenced on an Illumina platform via the commercial immunoSEQ service. Primer bias and sequencing errors were corrected as previously described, and TCRAD and TCRB were defined on the basis of the IMGT database. The repertoires were analysed using immunoSEQ Analyzer 3.0 and VDJTools for basic statistics, V/J segment usage, diversity estimates, rarefaction and pairwise overlap. To estimate diversity, the Chao1, ChaoE, Efron-Thisted, Shannon and inverse Simpson indices were applied, and diversity was also estimated on datasets down-sampled to the smallest sample. For repertoire overlap, CDR3 nucleotide sequence, V gene and J gene had to match strictly, and clustering was done by Jaccard-based multidimensional scaling. On average, thymus samples gave 800,000 or so unique TCRB clonotypes, whereas blood samples gave around 84,000.

The sequence was obtained from a boy under two years old with a congenital heart defect. Donor details come from another sample of the same person, matched by shared clones. The V and J genes are TRBV5-1 and TRBJ1-1; the junction holds 7 bases that match TRBD1. Sequenced sample: thymocytes. The DNA reads as follows: TGCGCCAGCAGCTTGGCCCGTGGTGGGGACAGAGGGAACACTGAAGCTTTCTTT. It specifies CASSLARGGDRGNTEAFF.